This T cell receptor (beta chain) was retrieved from a study of low-dose radiotherapy and immunotherapy resistance in tumors. About the study: Every 2 weeks, cohort 1 got 0.5 Gy, reaching 6.5 Gy to the planning target volume. Doses delivered to Cohort 2 were 1 Gy per fraction every two weeks, amounting to 13 Gy over 26 weeks. Ipilimumab 1 mg/kg every six weeks, together with nivolumab 240 mg every two weeks, was given intravenously to patients.

CDR3 length: 14 residues. V lost 2 bases and J lost 10, with 18 bases in between. Germline V CDR1 and CDR2: SQVTM, ANQGSEA. Alpha and beta chains were covered, as first-strand cDNA relied on TRAV- and TRBV-specific primers. Both a constant-region primer and a V-primer adapter served to amplify TCRs across roughly 20 PCR cycles. TCRdb re-called the reads with MiXCR, one entry per CDR3 protein. The sample lists around 65,000 distinct CDR3 sequences, about a quarter seen once, with about 6.6% in the top ten. This sample's time point: before trial treatment. With respect to this clonotype: This is likely an artifact of a read error, given a far larger clone one base away.

The source material was PBMCs, sampled before treatment. The sequence was collected from a male donor with rectosigmoid adenocarcinoma. The gene calls are TRBV29-1 and TRBJ2-1; D uncertain. CDR3: CSVELASLAYEQFF. DNA for the CDR3: TGCAGCGTTGAACTGGCGTCGTTAGCCTACGAGCAGTTCTTC.